This passage covers 5 T cell receptor beta chains from one sample sequenced in a study of technical replicates of blood from several donors. Sequencing was performed with immunoSEQ multiplex PCR; in TCRdb, only in-frame clones are kept and a portion is missing. The sample carries about 60,000 clones, around 87% recorded once. The material sequenced was PBMCs. The receptors here all came from a human donor in good health. Some clones in this sample may be carry-over from other donors' samples.

The chain has TRBV4-3 and TRBJ1-5; D may be TRBD1 (6 bases). Looked up from germline, CDR1 is LGHNA and CDR2 is YSLEER. The CDR3 is made up of 16 amino acids. Trimming pared 0 bases from V and 2 bases from J, leaving 11 bases between. As DNA, the CDR3 is TGCGCCAGCAGCCAAGATTTGACAGGCGGCAATCAGCCCCAGCATTTT. This translates into CASSQDLTGGNQPQHF.

CDR3 bases: TGTGCCAGCAGCGTAGCAGGACAGGCGAACTATAATTCACCCCTCCACTTT. Translation gives CASSVAGQANYNSPLHF. The V and J genes are TRBV9 and TRBJ1-6, with 7 bases identical to TRBD1. Looked up from germline, CDR1 is SGDLS and CDR2 is YYNGEE. The length of the CDR3 is 17 residues. Trimming removed 0 bases from V and 3 bases from J; junction bases left unmatched: 6.

The chain employs TRBV6-5 and TRBJ1-5; no firm D call. The CDR3 sequence is 14 residues long. Germline V gene sequence: CDR1 MNHEY, CDR2 SVGAGI. V dropped 2 bases and J dropped 1 base, with 6 bases sitting between them. The DNA for the CDR3 is TGTGCCAGCAGTTACCGGGGAAGCAATCAGCCCCAGCATTTT. It yields the protein CASSYRGSNQPQHF.

The chain links TRBV7-6 to TRBJ1-1, with TRBD1 matching over 10 bases. V was pared by 2 bases and J by 0 bases, with 6 bases of the junction left unmatched. Germline lookup yields CDR1 SGHVS and CDR2 FNYEAQ. This CDR3 has 17 amino acids. CDR3 sequence (DNA): TGTGCCAGCAGCTTATTTTGGGACAGGGGTATGAACACTGAAGCTTTCTTT. Translated, it gives CASSLFWDRGMNTEAFF.

V usage is TRBV5-6 and J usage is TRBJ2-5; TRBD1 might be the D (5 bases). Trimming removed 0 bases from V and 3 bases from J, with 15 bases in between. The V gene's germline CDR1 is SGHDT and CDR2 YYEEEE. This CDR3 has 16 amino acids. In nucleotides, the CDR3 is TGTGCCAGCAGCTTGGCCAGGGTGGACGGCGAAGAGACCCAGTACTTC. Translated: CASSLARVDGEETQYF. Combining the CDR3 with reference TRBV5-6 and TRBJ2-5 gives the whole variable domain DAGVTQSPTHLIKTRGQQVTLRCSPKSGHDTVSWYQQALGQGPQFIFQYYEEEERQRGNFPDRFSGHQFPNYSSELNVNALLLGDSALYLCASSLARVDGEETQYFGPGTRLLVL.